This T cell receptor beta chain stems from a study of cytomegalovirus exposure and HLA in healthy donors. Study results and limitations: In vitro checks showed that three CMV-associated chains really do target CMV antigens.

Only in-frame clones appear in the TCRdb table, and some are missing; sequencing was by immunoSEQ multiplex PCR. Of 100,000 to 150,000 clones in the sample, more than 95% were seen once. V was clipped by 0 bases and J by 2 bases, with 9 bases between them. Germline V gene sequence: CDR1 SGDLS, CDR2 YYNGEE. CDR3 length: 14 amino acids. In regard to this clone: The antigen is not known.

The source of this sequence is a man aged 18 to 30 in good health and CMV-seronegative. This chain links TRBV9 with TRBJ2-7; D gene ambiguous. Sequencing used PBMCs. CDR3 protein: CASSVEAGAYEQYF. The DNA of the CDR3 is TGTGCCAGCAGCGTAGAGGCCGGAGCCTACGAGCAGTACTTC. The entire variable domain, with the rest obtained from reference TRBV9 and TRBJ2-7, is as follows: DSGVTQTPKHLITATGQRVTLRCSPRSGDLSVYWYQQSLDQGLQFLIQYYNGEERAKGNILERFSAQQFPDLHSELNLSSLELGDSALYFCASSVEAGAYEQYFGPGTRLTVT.